The 17 T cell receptor beta chains below all came from one sample that was sequenced in a study of blood T cell repertoires in COVID-19. Sequenced by immunoSEQ multiplex PCR; TCRdb stores in-frame clones only, minus some. The sample has roughly 160,000 clones; roughly 91% are singletons. Sequencing was performed on peripheral blood. All receptors derive from a man aged 45 to 65 who had recovered from COVID-19.

The chain carries TRBV5-4 and TRBJ2-2; the match to TRBD1 covers 7 bases. The CDR3 spans 14 residues. Germline CDR1 reads SGHNT; CDR2 reads YYREEE (reference sequence). V trimming: 1 base; J trimming: 7 bases; junction bases outside the gene matches: 4. The CDR3 protein is CASSLQGVVGELFF. CDR3 in DNA: TGTGCCAGCAGCTTGCAGGGGGTAGTCGGGGAGCTGTTTTTT.

The rearrangement uses TRBV5-1 and TRBJ2-2; 8 positions agree with TRBD2. The ends lost 3 bases at V and 2 bases at J; junction bases unmatched: 3. CDR1 SGHRS and CDR2 YFSETQ come from the germline V gene. The CDR3 covers 15 residues. CDR3 DNA: TGCGCCAGCAGCTCGCGGGGGGAAAACACCGGGGAGCTGTTTTTT. Amino acids: CASSSRGENTGELFF.

The rearrangement uses TRBV19 and TRBJ2-7; 9 bases align to TRBD1. This CDR3 comprises 13 residues. The V gene's germline CDR1 is LNHDA and CDR2 SQIVND (reference sequence). The V gene end was trimmed by 3 bases and the J gene end by 3 bases; junction bases not matched to a gene: 0. The chain's CDR3 is CASSMGQGYEQYF. The CDR3 nucleotides read TGTGCCAGTAGTATGGGACAGGGCTACGAGCAGTACTTC.

The CDR3 DNA sequence: TGCAGTGTAGTGAGCGGATCACCCCTCCACTTT. Translated: CSVVSGSPLHF. The J gene is TRBJ1-6, the V gene TRBV20-1, with D unclear. V dropped 7 bases and J dropped 10 bases, with 11 bases sitting between them. Germline values: CDR1 DFQATT, CDR2 SNEGSKA (reference sequence). The CDR3 loop spans 11 amino acids.

This chain connects TRBV18 to TRBJ2-2, with 10 positions matching TRBD1. Germline lookup yields CDR1 KGHSH and CDR2 LQKENI. The CDR3 length is 16 residues. Trimming at V came to 5 bases and at J to 2 bases, leaving 5 bases not matched to a gene. The CDR3 DNA reads TGTGCCAGCTCAGAACGGACAGGGGGAAACACCGGGGAGCTGTTTTTT. The encoded protein is CASSERTGGNTGELFF.

J is TRBJ1-5 and V is TRBV24-1, with TRBD1 matching 8 bases. The germline V gene encodes CDR1 KGHDR and CDR2 SFDVKD. The V segment lost 0 bases and the J segment 2 bases; nucleotides outside the gene matches: 2. There are 16 residues in the CDR3. This chain's CDR3 is CATSDLQGQGNQPQHF. DNA of the CDR3: TGTGCCACCAGTGATTTGCAGGGACAGGGCAATCAGCCCCAGCATTTT.

The CDR3 coding sequence is TGTGCCAGCAGCTTACTCACAGGGGGCGTATCGTTCCTCGGAGGCTACGAGCAGTACTTC. This codes for CASSLLTGGVSFLGGYEQYF. V and J are TRBV7-3 and TRBJ2-7; 9 positions match TRBD1. There are 20 residues in the CDR3. V lost 2 bases to trimming and J lost 3 bases; unmatched junction nucleotides: 20. Germline lookup yields CDR1 SGHTA and CDR2 FQGTGA.

Written as DNA, the CDR3 is TGTGCCATCAGTGAGGTGGGCGGGGGCTATGGCTACACCTTC. This encodes CAISEVGGGYGYTF. The chain is built from TRBV10-3 and TRBJ1-2, with D possibly matching TRBD1 (5 bases). The CDR3 is made up of 14 amino acids. Germline CDR1 and CDR2: ENHRY and SYGVKD. Trimming took off 2 bases at V and 4 bases at J, with 11 bases between the two ends.

This clone was detected once. The chain employs TRBV15 and TRBJ2-5, with a possible D match to TRBD1 (6 bases). Trimming stripped 0 bases from V and 5 bases from J, with 13 bases between. The CDR3 sequence is 15 residues long. Germline-derived CDR1 and CDR2 are LNHNV and YYDKDF (reference sequence). The CDR3 reads CATSRDGTGRETQYF. The CDR3 DNA sequence: TGTGCCACCAGCAGAGACGGCACAGGGCGGGAGACCCAGTACTTC. Based on the CDR3 plus reference TRBV15 and TRBJ2-5, the full variable domain is DAMVIQNPRYQVTQFGKPVTLSCSQTLNHNVMYWYQQKSSQAPKLLFHYYDKDFNNEADTPDNFQSRRPNTSFCFLDIRSPGLGDTAMYLCATSRDGTGRETQYFGPGTRLLVL.

V is TRBV9 and J is TRBJ2-1, with TRBD2 identical over 11 bases. The germline CDR1 and CDR2 sequences are SGDLS and YYNGEE. The V and J ends lost 2 bases and 9 bases, in that order; junction bases with no gene match: 16. The CDR3 spans 18 residues. CDR3 bases: TGTGCCAGCAGCGTCACCCCACAGGGACTAGCGGAGGGGGGTGAGCAGTTCTTC. It codes for CASSVTPQGLAEGGEQFF. Drawing the rest from reference TRBV9 and TRBJ2-1, the complete variable domain is DSGVTQTPKHLITATGQRVTLRCSPRSGDLSVYWYQQSLDQGLQFLIQYYNGEERAKGNILERFSAQQFPDLHSELNLSSLELGDSALYFCASSVTPQGLAEGGEQFFGPGTRLTVL.

This chain links TRBV4-3 with TRBJ1-5; the D gene is possibly TRBD1 (5 bases). This CDR3 spans 14 amino acids. The germline V gene has CDR1 LGHNA and CDR2 YSLEER. V was pared by 1 base and J by 7 bases, with 11 bases between. The CDR3 DNA sequence: TGCGCCAGCAGCCAAGTCCCCGGGGGGCAGCCCCAGCATTTT. Translated, it gives CASSQVPGGQPQHF.

The chain carries TRBV27 and TRBJ1-1; TRBD1 matches at 7 bases. This CDR3 is built from 14 residues. The V gene's germline CDR1 is MNHEY and CDR2 SMNVEV (reference sequence). V was pared by 5 bases and J by 1 base, with 4 bases of the junction left unmatched. The CDR3 nucleotides read TGTGCCAGCAGTCCAGGGGGACCGAACACTGAAGCTTTCTTT. Its translation is CASSPGGPNTEAFF.

This rearrangement joins TRBV5-1 to TRBJ1-4; a possible D gene is TRBD1 (6 bases). CDR1 is SGHRS and CDR2 is YFSETQ in the germline V gene. The CDR3 extends over 15 amino acids. Deletions cut 4 bases from V and 2 bases from J, with 12 bases between. The CDR3: CASSRTGTTNEKLFF. CDR3 in DNA: TGCGCCAGCAGCAGAACAGGGACGACTAATGAAAAACTGTTTTTT.

The chain is built from TRBV11-2 and TRBJ2-7; perhaps TRBD1 as D (6 bases). Germline V gives CDR1 SGHAT, CDR2 FQNNGV. The CDR3 is 15 residues long. The ends were cut back, 0 bases at V and 6 bases at J, with 15 bases in the middle. CDR3 protein: CASSLEGARSSEQYF. The CDR3 nucleotides are TGTGCCAGCAGCTTAGAGGGGGCGCGTTCATCCGAGCAGTACTTC.

V and J are TRBV30 and TRBJ2-1; 9 nucleotides align to TRBD1. Trimming removed 3 bases from V and 7 bases from J; junction bases left unmatched: 13. The V gene's germline CDR1 is GTSNPN and CDR2 SVGIG (reference sequence). The CDR3 loop spans 16 amino acids. CDR3 sequence reads: CAWSLQGAAVANEQFF. The CDR3 DNA reads TGTGCCTGGAGCCTACAGGGGGCAGCGGTAGCGAATGAGCAGTTCTTC. Full variable domain (remainder filled in from reference TRBV30 and TRBJ2-1): SQTIHQWPATLVQPVGSPLSLECTVEGTSNPNLYWYRQAAGRGLQLLFYSVGIGQISSEVPQNLSASRPQDRQFILSSKKLLLSDSGFYLCAWSLQGAAVANEQFFGPGTRLTVL.

The chain combines TRBV19 with TRBJ2-6; no definite D call. CDR1 and CDR2 (germline): LNHDA, SQIVND (reference sequence). V lost 4 bases, J lost 0 bases, and 10 bases lay in between. CDR3 length equals 16 residues. In DNA, the CDR3 is TGTGCCAGTAGTACGGCGACACGCTCTGGGGCCAACGTCCTGACTTTC. Amino acids: CASSTATRSGANVLTF. Complete variable domain (other parts from reference TRBV19 and TRBJ2-6): DGGITQSPKYLFRKEGQNVTLSCEQNLNHDAMYWYRQDPGQGLRLIYYSQIVNDFQKGDIAEGYSVSREKKESFPLTVTSAQKNPTAFYLCASSTATRSGANVLTFGAGSRLTVL.

This sequence joins TRBV28 and TRBJ2-4; weak D call: TRBD1 (5 bases). Germline CDR1 and CDR2: MDHEN and SYDVKM. The CDR3 loop spans 13 amino acids. The ends were cut back, 8 bases at V and 3 bases at J, with 11 bases in the middle. CDR3 nucleotides: TGTGCCAGCGTAGCCGACAGCAAAAACATTCAGTACTTC. Its protein is CASVADSKNIQYF.